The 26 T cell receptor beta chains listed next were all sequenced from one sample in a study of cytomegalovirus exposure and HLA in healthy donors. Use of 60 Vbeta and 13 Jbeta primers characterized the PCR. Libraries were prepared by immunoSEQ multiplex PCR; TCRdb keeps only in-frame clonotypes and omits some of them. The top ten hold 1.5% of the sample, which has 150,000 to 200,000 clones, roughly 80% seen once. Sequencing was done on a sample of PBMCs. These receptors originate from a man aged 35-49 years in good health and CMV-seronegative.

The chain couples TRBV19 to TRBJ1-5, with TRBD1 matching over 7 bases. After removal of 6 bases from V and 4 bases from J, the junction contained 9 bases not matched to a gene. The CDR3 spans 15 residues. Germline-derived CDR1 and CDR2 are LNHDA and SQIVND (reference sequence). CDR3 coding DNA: TGTGCCAGTAGCGTAGACAGGGCGGAAAATCAGCCCCAGCATTTT. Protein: CASSVDRAENQPQHF.

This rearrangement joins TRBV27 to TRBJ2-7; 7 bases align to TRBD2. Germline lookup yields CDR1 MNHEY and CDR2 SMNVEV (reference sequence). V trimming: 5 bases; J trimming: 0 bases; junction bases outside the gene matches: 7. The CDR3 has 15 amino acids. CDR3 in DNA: TGTGCCAGCAGTCCTGCCGGGACTACCTCCTACGAGCAGTACTTC. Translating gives CASSPAGTTSYEQYF.

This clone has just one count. CDR3 amino acids: CASSYSAGGRGEKLFF. CDR3 DNA: TGTGCCAGCAGTTACTCGGCGGGGGGGCGCGGTGAAAAACTGTTTTTT. The gene calls are TRBV6-5 and TRBJ1-4, with D perhaps matching TRBD1 (6 bases). The CDR3 covers 16 residues. Germline V gene data show CDR1 as MNHEY and CDR2 as SVGAGI. V lost 0 bases to trimming and J lost 7 bases, with 15 bases between them.

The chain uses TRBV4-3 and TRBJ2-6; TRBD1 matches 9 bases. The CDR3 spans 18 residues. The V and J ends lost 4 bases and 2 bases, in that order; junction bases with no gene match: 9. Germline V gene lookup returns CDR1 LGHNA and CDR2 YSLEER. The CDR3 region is CASSPTTGGSAGANVLTF. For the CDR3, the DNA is TGCGCCAGCAGCCCCACGACAGGGGGAAGCGCTGGGGCCAACGTCCTGACTTTC.

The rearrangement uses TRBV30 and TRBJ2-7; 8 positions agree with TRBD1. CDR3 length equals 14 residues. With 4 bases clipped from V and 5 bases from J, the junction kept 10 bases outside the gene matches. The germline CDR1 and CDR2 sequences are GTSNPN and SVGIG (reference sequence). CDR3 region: CAWTQGQAANEQYF. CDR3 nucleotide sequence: TGTGCCTGGACCCAGGGACAGGCCGCCAACGAGCAGTACTTC.

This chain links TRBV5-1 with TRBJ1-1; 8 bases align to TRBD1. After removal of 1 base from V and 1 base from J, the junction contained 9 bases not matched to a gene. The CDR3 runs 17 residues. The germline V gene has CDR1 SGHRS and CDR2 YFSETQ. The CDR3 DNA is TGCGCCAGCAGCTTGCATCCGACAGGGGACACGAACACTGAAGCTTTCTTT. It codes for CASSLHPTGDTNTEAFF.

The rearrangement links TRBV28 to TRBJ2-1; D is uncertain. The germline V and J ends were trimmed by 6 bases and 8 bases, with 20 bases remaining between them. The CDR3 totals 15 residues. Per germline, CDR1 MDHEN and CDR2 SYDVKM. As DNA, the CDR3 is TGTGCCAGCAGCATTTCCCCCTCGGGTGGCGATGAGCAGTTCTTC. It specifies CASSISPSGGDEQFF.

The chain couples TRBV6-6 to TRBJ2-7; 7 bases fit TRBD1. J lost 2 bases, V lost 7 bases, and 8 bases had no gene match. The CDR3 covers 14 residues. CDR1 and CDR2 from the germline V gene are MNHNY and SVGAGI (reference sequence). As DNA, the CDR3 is TGTGCCAGCACCCACATTGGGACAGCCTACGAGCAGTACTTC. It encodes CASTHIGTAYEQYF.

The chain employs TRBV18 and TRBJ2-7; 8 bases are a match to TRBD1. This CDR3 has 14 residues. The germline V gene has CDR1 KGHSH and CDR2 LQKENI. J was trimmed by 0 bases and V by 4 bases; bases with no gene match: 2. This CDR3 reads CASSRGQASYEQYF. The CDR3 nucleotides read TGTGCCAGCTCACGGGGACAGGCCTCCTACGAGCAGTACTTC. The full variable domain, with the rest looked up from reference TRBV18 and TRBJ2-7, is NAGVMQNPRHLVRRRGQEARLRCSPMKGHSHVYWYRQLPEEGLKFMVYLQKENIIDESGMPKERFSAEFPKEGPSILRIQQVVRGDSAAYFCASSRGQASYEQYFGPGTRLTVT.

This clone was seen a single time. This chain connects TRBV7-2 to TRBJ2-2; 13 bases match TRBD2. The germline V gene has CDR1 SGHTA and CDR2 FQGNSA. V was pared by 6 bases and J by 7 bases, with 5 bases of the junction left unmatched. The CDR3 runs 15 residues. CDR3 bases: TGTGCCAGCAGACCAACTAGCGGGGGGGACGGGGAGCTGTTTTTT. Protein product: CASRPTSGGDGELFF. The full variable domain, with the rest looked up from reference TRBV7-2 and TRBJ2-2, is GAGVSQSPSNKVTEKGKDVELRCDPISGHTALYWYRQSLGQGLEFLIYFQGNSAPDKSGLPSDRFSAERTGGSVSTLTIQRTQQEDSAVYLCASRPTSGGDGELFFGEGSRLTVL.

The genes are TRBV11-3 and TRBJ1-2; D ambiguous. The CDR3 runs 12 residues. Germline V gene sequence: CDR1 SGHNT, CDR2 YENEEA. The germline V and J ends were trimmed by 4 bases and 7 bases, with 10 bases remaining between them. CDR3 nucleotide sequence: TGTGCCAGCAGCTCCCCGGGGATTGGCTACACCTTC. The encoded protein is CASSSPGIGYTF.

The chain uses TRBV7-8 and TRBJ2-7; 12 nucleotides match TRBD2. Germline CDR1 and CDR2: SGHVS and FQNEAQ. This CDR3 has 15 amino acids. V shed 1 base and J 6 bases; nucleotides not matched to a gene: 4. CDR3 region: CASSLGLAGVSEQYF. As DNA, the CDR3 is TGTGCCAGCAGCTTAGGACTAGCGGGAGTGAGCGAGCAGTACTTC.

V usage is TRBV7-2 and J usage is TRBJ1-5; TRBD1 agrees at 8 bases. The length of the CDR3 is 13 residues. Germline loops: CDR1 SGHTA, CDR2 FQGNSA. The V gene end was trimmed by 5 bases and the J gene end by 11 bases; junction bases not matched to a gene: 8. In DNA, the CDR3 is TGTGCCAGCAGCATGGGACAGGTGGGGGCCCAGCATTTT. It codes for CASSMGQVGAQHF. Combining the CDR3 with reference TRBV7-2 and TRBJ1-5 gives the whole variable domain GAGVSQSPSNKVTEKGKDVELRCDPISGHTALYWYRQSLGQGLEFLIYFQGNSAPDKSGLPSDRFSAERTGGSVSTLTIQRTQQEDSAVYLCASSMGQVGAQHFGDGTRLSIL.

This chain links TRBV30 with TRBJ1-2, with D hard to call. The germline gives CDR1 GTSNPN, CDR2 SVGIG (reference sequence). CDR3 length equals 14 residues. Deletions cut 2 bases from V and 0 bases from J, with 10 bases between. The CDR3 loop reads CAWSPGEPNYGYTF. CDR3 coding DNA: TGTGCCTGGAGTCCCGGAGAACCTAACTATGGCTACACCTTC.

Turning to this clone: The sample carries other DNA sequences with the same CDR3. The CDR3 region is CASSYSRTSGPYEQYF. The CDR3 coding sequence is TGTGCCAGCAGTTACTCACGGACTAGCGGTCCCTACGAGCAGTACTTC. The chain links TRBV6-5 to TRBJ2-7, with 10 bases aligning to TRBD2. Germline V CDR1 and CDR2: MNHEY, SVGAGI. V shed 0 bases, J shed 2 bases, and the junction held 4 bases outside the gene matches. This CDR3 contains 16 residues.

The CDR3: CASSQVGDWTDTQYF. The CDR3 DNA sequence: TGTGCCAGCAGCCAAGTCGGAGACTGGACAGATACGCAGTATTTT. V and J are TRBV14 and TRBJ2-3; D gene ambiguous. The CDR3 is 15 residues long. Looked up from germline, CDR1 is SGHDN and CDR2 is FVKESK. V shed 1 base and J shed 3 bases, with 11 bases lying between them.

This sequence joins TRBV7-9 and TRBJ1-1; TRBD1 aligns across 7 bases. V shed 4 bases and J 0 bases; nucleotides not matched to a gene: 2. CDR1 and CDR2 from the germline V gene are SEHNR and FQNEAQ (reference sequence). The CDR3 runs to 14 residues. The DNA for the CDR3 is TGTGCCAGCAGCTCGGGACAGATGAACACTGAAGCTTTCTTT. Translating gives CASSSGQMNTEAFF.

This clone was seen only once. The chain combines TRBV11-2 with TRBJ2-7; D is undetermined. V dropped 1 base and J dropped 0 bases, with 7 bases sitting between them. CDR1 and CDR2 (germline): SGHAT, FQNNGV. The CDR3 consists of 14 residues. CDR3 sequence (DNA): TGTGCCAGCAGCTTAGTCACCTACTCCTACGAGCAGTACTTC. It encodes CASSLVTYSYEQYF.

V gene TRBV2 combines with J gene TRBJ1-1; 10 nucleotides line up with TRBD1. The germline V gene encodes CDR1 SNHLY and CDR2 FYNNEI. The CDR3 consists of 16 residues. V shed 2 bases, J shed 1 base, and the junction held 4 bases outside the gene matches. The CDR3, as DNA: TGTGCCAGCAGTGAAAGACGGACAGGGGGGAACACTGAAGCTTTCTTT. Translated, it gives CASSERRTGGNTEAFF. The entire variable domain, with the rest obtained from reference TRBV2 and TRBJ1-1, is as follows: EPEVTQTPSHQVTQMGQEVILRCVPISNHLYFYWYRQILGQKVEFLVSFYNNEISEKSEIFDDQFSVERPDGSNFTLKIRSTKLEDSAMYFCASSERRTGGNTEAFFGQGTRLTVV.

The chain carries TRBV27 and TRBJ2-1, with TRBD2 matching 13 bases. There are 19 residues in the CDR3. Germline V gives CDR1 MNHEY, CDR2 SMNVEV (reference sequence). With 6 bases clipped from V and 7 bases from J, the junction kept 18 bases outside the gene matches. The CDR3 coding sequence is TGTGCCAGCAGATACGGGACTAGCGGGGTATTATCGTACAGTAATGAGCAGTTCTTC. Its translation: CASRYGTSGVLSYSNEQFF.

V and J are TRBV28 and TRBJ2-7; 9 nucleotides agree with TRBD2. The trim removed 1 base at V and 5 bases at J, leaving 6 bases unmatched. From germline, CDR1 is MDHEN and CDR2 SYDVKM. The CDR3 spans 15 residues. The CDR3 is CASSLSPSGNDEQYF. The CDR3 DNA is TGTGCCAGCAGTTTATCGCCTAGCGGGAACGACGAGCAGTACTTC.

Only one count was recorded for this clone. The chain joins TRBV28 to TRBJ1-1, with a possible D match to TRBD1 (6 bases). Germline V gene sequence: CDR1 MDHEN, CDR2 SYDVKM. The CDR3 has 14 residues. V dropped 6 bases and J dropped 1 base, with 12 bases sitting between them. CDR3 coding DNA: TGTGCCAGCAGAACCTCGACAGGGAACACTGAAGCTTTCTTT. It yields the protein CASRTSTGNTEAFF.

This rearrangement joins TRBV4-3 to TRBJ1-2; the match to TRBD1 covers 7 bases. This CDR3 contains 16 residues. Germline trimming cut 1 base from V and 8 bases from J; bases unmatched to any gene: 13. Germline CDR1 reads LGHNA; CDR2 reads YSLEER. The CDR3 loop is CASSQGRTGWRLGYTF. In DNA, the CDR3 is TGCGCCAGCAGCCAAGGACGGACAGGCTGGAGGTTGGGCTACACCTTC.

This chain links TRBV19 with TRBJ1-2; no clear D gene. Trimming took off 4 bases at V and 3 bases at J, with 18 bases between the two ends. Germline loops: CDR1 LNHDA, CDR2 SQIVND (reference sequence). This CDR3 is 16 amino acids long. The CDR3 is CASSTLRTGGHYGYTF. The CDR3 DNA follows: TGTGCCAGTAGTACCCTCCGGACGGGAGGTCACTATGGCTACACCTTC.

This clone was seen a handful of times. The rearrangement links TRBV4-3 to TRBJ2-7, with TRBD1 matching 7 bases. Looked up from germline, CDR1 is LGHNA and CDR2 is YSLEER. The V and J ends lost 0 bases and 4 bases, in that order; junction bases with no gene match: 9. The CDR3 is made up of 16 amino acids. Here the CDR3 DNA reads TGCGCCAGCAGCCAAGACAAGGGCTCAGGGGGTTACGAGCAGTACTTC. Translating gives CASSQDKGSGGYEQYF.

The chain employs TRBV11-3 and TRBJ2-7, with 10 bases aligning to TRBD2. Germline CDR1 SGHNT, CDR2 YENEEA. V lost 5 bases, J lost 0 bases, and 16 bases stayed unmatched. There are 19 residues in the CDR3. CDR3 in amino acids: CASSPITGTSVVSSYEQYF. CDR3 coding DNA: TGTGCCAGCAGCCCAATAACCGGGACTAGCGTGGTGAGCTCCTACGAGCAGTACTTC.